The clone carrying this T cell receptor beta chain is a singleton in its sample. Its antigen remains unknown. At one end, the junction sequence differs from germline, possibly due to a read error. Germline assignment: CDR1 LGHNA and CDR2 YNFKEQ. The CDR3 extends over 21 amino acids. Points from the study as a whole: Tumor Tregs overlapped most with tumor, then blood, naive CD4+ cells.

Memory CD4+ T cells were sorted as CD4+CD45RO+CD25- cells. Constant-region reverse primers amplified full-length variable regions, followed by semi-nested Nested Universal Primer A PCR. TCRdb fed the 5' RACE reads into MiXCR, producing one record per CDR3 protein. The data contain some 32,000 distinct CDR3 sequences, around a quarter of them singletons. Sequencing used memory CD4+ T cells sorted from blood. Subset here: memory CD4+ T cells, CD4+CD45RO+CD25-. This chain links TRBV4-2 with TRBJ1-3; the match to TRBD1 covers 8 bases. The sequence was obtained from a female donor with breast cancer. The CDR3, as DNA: TGTGCCAGCAGCCAAGAGGAGATCGGACAGGGTCGAATTAGCTCTGGAAACACCATAAATTTT. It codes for CASSQEEIGQGRISSGNTINF.